The rows below give T cell receptor beta chains drawn from one sample of a study of blood T cell repertoires in COVID-19. Measured with immunoSEQ multiplex PCR; TCRdb has only the in-frame clones, and not every one. The table shows some 140,000 clones, with around 83% occurring only once. The sequencing sample was made of PBMCs or T cells enriched from blood (not recorded which). The receptors were gathered from a man between 25 and 39 years old who had recovered from COVID-19. The CDR3 runs from the conserved cysteine through the conserved F or W. Each record gives: CDR3 length, V gene, CDR3 protein.

>11|TRBV5-4
CASSGGREQYF
>11|TRBV7-9
CASRLGNEQFF
>13|TRBV10-3
CAISGTPNTEAFF
>12|TRBV19
CASSWSREKLFF
>15|TRBV5-1
CASSPQGQPYNEQFF
>17|TRBV7-3
CASSLHPGLSPYNEQFF
>19|TRBV6-1
CASSVRQQRDSSYNSPLHF
>14|TRBV2
CASSLTGADGELFF
>13|TRBV5-1
CASSDNRNNEQFF
>16|TRBV19
CASATTFSGSLHEQYF
>15|TRBV6-5
CASSRRQGARTEAFF
>14|TRBV11-2
CASSLPAGYNEQFF
>17|TRBV9
CASSVGGPGGGGETQYF
>13|TRBV12-3/TRBV12-4
CASSLGLNTEAFF
>15|TRBV3-1/TRBV3-2
CASSQTLQGNQPQHF
>16|TRBV13
CASSLIGGGSYNEQFF
>15|TRBV2
CASRTSDSLESPLHF
>14|TRBV5-1
CASSSGGSSYEQYF
>15|TRBV9
CASSAGLESTDTQYF
>15|TRBV5-6
CASSPDRGANYGYTF
>16|TRBV7-3
CASSLTGVAGAGELFF
>13|TRBV3-1/TRBV3-2
CASSQGTGAEAFF
>14|TRBV2
CASNSREGSYEQYF
>16|TRBV5-1
CASSLSVAQTNIEAFF
>16|TRBV7-3
CASRMSTGGGSDTQYF
>16|TRBV27
CASSFLARVRTDTQYF
>14|TRBV10-3
CAISDGRGGGELFF
>15|TRBV7-9
CASSPSWVGAHEQYF
>15|TRBV14
CASSQALAGTDTQYF
>13|TRBV19
CASSIALQETQYF
>14|TRBV7-9
CASSPTSGGYGYTF
>16|TRBV19
CASSPTSANVPDTQYF
>13|TRBV6-5
CASSSHMNTEAFF
>19|TRBV19
CASSPPGTSGGLSYNEQFF
>16|TRBV6-1
CASSEAWTAQGNTIYF
>14|TRBV5-1
CASSLGGENYGYTF
>15|TRBV18
CASSRGQGPSYEQYF
>14|TRBV5-1
CASSLTSNTGELFF
>15|TRBV6-5
CASHYRDRGNSPLHF